The 21 T cell receptor beta chains below all came from one sample that was sequenced in a study of T cells after yellow fever vaccination (dated by TCRdb to about 2019). The library was built by means of 5' RACE. Sequencing instrument: Illumina NovaSeq 6000. Using fastp trimming at Q25 and MiXCR clonotype assembly, TCRdb reanalyzed the public sequencing data and kept in-frame beta chains. Each record represents a unique CDR3 protein, reported with the most common genes and DNA among its rows. For this sample there are 11,000 to 15,000 distinct CDR3 sequences; roughly 7.2% appear just once. The top ten hold about 1.6% of the sample. The treatment or condition label of this sample denotes: live attenuated yellow fever vaccine strain. The specimen was PBMCs, either bulk or a sorted T-cell subset (CD4+, CD8+, memory, or dextramer-sorted; not recorded which), collected on the day of the yellow fever booster vaccination. The receptors here all came from a man aged 18 to 35 who received the YFV17D yellow fever vaccine.

This clonotype was observed at least ten times. The chain recombines TRBV18 with TRBJ1-4; TRBD1 is a possible D gene (6 bases). Germline loops: CDR1 KGHSH, CDR2 LQKENI. V lost 1 base and J 4 bases, leaving 10 bases between the germline ends. The CDR3 length is 15 residues. The CDR3 reads CASSPQDSRNEKLFF. CDR3 in DNA: TGTGCCAGCTCACCACAGGACAGCCGTAATGAAAAACTGTTTTTT.

The sample holds many counts of this clonotype. J is TRBJ1-1 and V is TRBV7-6; D gene uncertain. Germline V gives CDR1 SGHVS, CDR2 FNYEAQ. The CDR3 runs to 16 residues. Trimming removed 1 base at V and 2 bases at J, with 14 bases between. DNA for the CDR3: TGTGCCAGCAGCTTAGAAGTCGGGCAGGCAAACACTGAAGCTTTCTTT. Translation: CASSLEVGQANTEAFF.

By share, this clonotype counts as medium-sized. The chain links TRBV20-1 to TRBJ2-1, with D perhaps TRBD1 (5 bases). V shed 1 base and J shed 8 bases, with 9 bases lying between them. Germline CDR1 reads DFQATT; CDR2 reads SNEGSKA (reference sequence). CDR3 length equals 12 residues. Here the CDR3 DNA reads TGCAGTGCTAGAGGGACAACCCATGAGCAGTTCTTC. It yields the protein CSARGTTHEQFF.

This clonotype was counted at least ten times. This chain joins TRBV6-6 and TRBJ2-1; perhaps TRBD1 as D (6 bases). V lost 9 bases and J 7 bases, leaving 28 bases between the germline ends. The CDR3 runs to 17 residues. CDR1 and CDR2 (germline): MNHNY, SVGAGI (reference sequence). CDR3 loop: CARSLRNRAASENEQFF. CDR3 DNA: TGTGCCAGAAGTCTTAGAAACAGGGCCGCAAGTGAGAATGAGCAGTTCTTC.

This clonotype rates as medium-sized. The chain carries TRBV7-3 and TRBJ1-4; the D is unclear. Germline-derived CDR1 and CDR2 are SGHTA and FQGTGA. Trimming took off 6 bases at V and 0 bases at J, with 11 bases between the two ends. The CDR3 runs to 15 residues. The CDR3 loop reads CASSLTPATNEKLFF. In DNA form, the CDR3 reads TGTGCCAGCAGTCTTACACCAGCAACTAATGAAAAACTGTTTTTT.

The sample holds many counts of this clonotype. The chain uses TRBV20-1 and TRBJ1-4; D gene unclear. CDR1 is DFQATT and CDR2 is SNEGSKA in the germline V gene (reference sequence). The CDR3 runs to 13 residues. The V gene lost 5 bases and the J gene lost 5 bases, with 12 bases spanning the gap. The CDR3 sequence is CSAWPTRNEKLFF. The DNA for the CDR3 is TGCAGTGCTTGGCCGACACGGAATGAAAAACTGTTTTTT.

The chain employs TRBV25-1 and TRBJ2-3; TRBD2 is a possible D gene (5 bases). V lost 6 bases and J lost 4, with 17 bases in between. Germline CDR1 is MGHDK and CDR2 is SYGVNS. This CDR3 is built from 15 residues. This chain's CDR3 is CASSEGFMSADTQYF. The DNA for the CDR3 is TGTGCCAGCAGCGAGGGATTCATGAGCGCAGATACGCAGTATTTT.

This clonotype was counted at least ten times. This chain links TRBV10-3 with TRBJ2-1; D ambiguous. The germline V gene encodes CDR1 ENHRY and CDR2 SYGVKD. The CDR3 consists of 14 residues. V was trimmed by 7 bases and J by 1 base, leaving 11 bases between them. This chain's CDR3 is CAITADTSYNEQFF. The CDR3, as DNA: TGTGCCATCACCGCAGACACATCCTACAATGAGCAGTTCTTC.

In its sample, this clonotype was seen many times. V gene TRBV5-1 combines with J gene TRBJ1-6; tentative D call: TRBD1 (6 bases). In germline, CDR1 is SGHRS, CDR2 YFSETQ. The CDR3 sequence is 13 residues long. V shed 7 bases and J shed 7 bases, with 12 bases lying between them. The CDR3, as DNA: TGCGCCAGCCGAACAGGGTCGAATTCACCCCTCCACTTT. Its protein product is CASRTGSNSPLHF.

By frequency in the sample, this clonotype is medium-sized (0.01 to 0.1%). The genes are TRBV27 and TRBJ2-4; D not certain. The germline V gene encodes CDR1 MNHEY and CDR2 SMNVEV (reference sequence). V lost 2 bases and J 6 bases, leaving 8 bases between the germline ends. This CDR3 region has 13 residues. CDR3 in DNA: TGTGCCAGCAGTTTACCAGGCGGAAACATTCAGTACTTC. This gives the protein CASSLPGGNIQYF.

This clonotype has ten or more counts. The gene calls are TRBV10-3 and TRBJ2-5, with D unclear. V lost 4 bases and J lost 2, with 8 bases in between. Germline CDR1 and CDR2: ENHRY and SYGVKD. The CDR3 sequence is 13 residues long. CDR3 sequence (DNA): TGTGCCATCAGTGTAGGTACTCAAGAGACCCAGTACTTC. Translated: CAISVGTQETQYF.

This clonotype was found many times. The V and J genes are TRBV5-5 and TRBJ1-5, with D hard to call. Germline V gene data show CDR1 as SGHKS and CDR2 as YYEKEE (reference sequence). The V gene lost 3 bases and the J gene lost 7 bases, with 8 bases spanning the gap. The CDR3 covers 12 residues. The CDR3 protein is CASSSFGQPQHF. CDR3 sequence (DNA): TGTGCCAGCAGCTCGTTCGGGCAGCCCCAGCATTTT.

V usage is TRBV10-3 and J usage is TRBJ1-1; unclear D gene. This CDR3 has 13 amino acids. V lost 4 bases, J lost 1 base, and 7 bases lay in between. The germline V gene has CDR1 ENHRY and CDR2 SYGVKD. The CDR3: CAISGSENTEAFF. CDR3 sequence (DNA): TGTGCCATCAGTGGAAGTGAGAACACTGAAGCTTTCTTT.

This clonotype has a count of ten or more. An end of the junction differs from the germline gene, which may be a read error. The V and J genes are TRBV15 and TRBJ2-5; maybe TRBD2 (6 bases). Germline CDR1 and CDR2: LNHNV and YYDKDF (reference sequence). The CDR3 consists of 15 residues. The CDR3 region is CATSFDGTPGVGVNF. The CDR3 region has the DNA TGTGCCACCAGCTTTGACGGGACTCCTGGGGTAGGGGTGAACTTC.

By share, this clonotype counts as medium-sized. The rearrangement links TRBV12-3 or TRBV12-4 to TRBJ2-2; D gene unclear. The CDR3 contains 15 residues. V was cut by 6 bases and J by 5 bases, with 16 bases left in between. In DNA, the CDR3 is TGTGCCAGCAGCCCGCCCCCAGGAGAAACCGGGGAGCTGTTTTTT. Its protein is CASSPPPGETGELFF.

This clonotype has at least ten counts. V is TRBV27 and J is TRBJ1-4; D unresolved. Trimming took off 6 bases at V and 5 bases at J, with 4 bases between the two ends. There are 11 residues in the CDR3. Germline V lookup: CDR1 MNHEY, CDR2 SMNVEV (reference sequence). CDR3 sequence (DNA): TGTGCCAGCAGACAGAATGAAAAACTGTTTTTT. Translated, it gives CASRQNEKLFF.

In its sample, this clonotype was seen many times. The chain combines TRBV2 with TRBJ2-3, with D unresolved. V was pared by 8 bases and J by 3 bases, with 12 bases between. Germline V gene data show CDR1 as SNHLY and CDR2 as FYNNEI. The CDR3 covers 13 residues. The CDR3 protein is CASLERRTDTQYF. The CDR3 DNA is TGTGCCAGCCTTGAAAGACGGACAGATACGCAGTATTTT.

Ten or more counts support this clonotype. V and J are TRBV5-4 and TRBJ2-1, with D unclear. Germline V gene sequence: CDR1 SGHNT, CDR2 YYREEE (reference sequence). There are 14 residues in the CDR3. Trimming cost V 3 bases and J 7 bases, with 14 bases left between them. Here the CDR3 DNA reads TGTGCCAGCAGCTCGACTGCCCGATTTAATGAGCAGTTCTTC. Translating it yields CASSSTARFNEQFF.

This clonotype was observed at least ten times. The chain recombines TRBV24-1 with TRBJ1-5; D not resolved. The CDR3 is 11 amino acids. CDR1 and CDR2 from the germline V gene are KGHDR and SFDVKD. The germline V and J ends were trimmed by 4 bases and 6 bases, with 3 bases remaining between them. The CDR3 coding sequence is TGTGCCACCAGTGAATCTCAGCCCCAGCATTTT. It is translated as CATSESQPQHF.

This clonotype was counted many times. The chain is built from TRBV10-3 and TRBJ2-5; TRBD2 aligns across 9 bases. Germline trimming cut 3 bases from V and 5 bases from J; bases unmatched to any gene: 7. CDR1 is ENHRY, CDR2 SYGVKD, per germline. The CDR3 sequence is 15 residues long. The chain's CDR3 is CAISEGGGARETQYF. For the CDR3, the DNA is TGTGCCATCAGTGAAGGCGGGGGGGCCCGTGAGACCCAGTACTTC.

This clonotype was detected ten times or more. This chain links TRBV6-5 with TRBJ1-2, with a tentative D call TRBD1 (5 bases). CDR3 length equals 13 residues. V was pared by 5 bases and J by 1 base, with 8 bases between. The germline CDR1 and CDR2 sequences are MNHEY and SVGAGI. In DNA form, the CDR3 reads TGTGCCAGCAGTCCACAGGTTAACTATGGCTACACCTTC. Protein product: CASSPQVNYGYTF.